Listed here are 10 T cell receptor beta chains from one sample, sequenced in a study of shared clonotypes between healthy human individuals. Cells designated naive CD8 were CD45RO-negative and were positively selected for CCR7, with terminally differentiated effector memory CD45RA+ cells excluded. This table comes from immunoSEQ multiplex PCR, and its TCRdb copy is limited to in-frame clones, with some not included. The data hold about 700,000 clones, with roughly 94% observed a single time. Specimen: naive CD8+ T cells sorted from blood. These TCRs come from a man aged 25 to 40 in good health.

As to this clone: Other nucleotide sequences from this sample produce the same CDR3. This chain joins TRBV29-1 and TRBJ2-5; TRBD2 matches at 10 bases. The CDR3 length is 14 residues. The ends lost 4 bases at V and 4 bases at J; junction bases unmatched: 6. CDR1 SQVTM and CDR2 ANQGSEA come from the germline V gene. Here the CDR3 DNA reads TGCAGCGTTGTGCTAGCGGGAGAAGGAGAGACCCAGTACTTC. Protein: CSVVLAGEGETQYF.

This chain links TRBV27 with TRBJ2-1; 10 positions agree with TRBD2. CDR1 is MNHEY and CDR2 is SMNVEV in the germline V gene (reference sequence). V lost 4 bases, J lost 6 bases, and 3 bases stayed unmatched. This CDR3 region has 14 residues. The CDR3 bases are TGTGCCAGCAGTTCGGCTAGCGGGAGCAATGAGCAGTTCTTC. Its translation is CASSSASGSNEQFF.

The chain is built from TRBV5-5 and TRBJ2-5, with D possibly matching TRBD1 (5 bases). The CDR3 spans 14 residues. Per the germline V gene, CDR1 is SGHKS and CDR2 is YYEKEE (reference sequence). The V end lost 9 bases, the J end lost 0 bases, and 15 bases lay between the germline ends. The CDR3 coding sequence is TGTGCCACTTCCCCCCCAGGGTACCAAGAGACCCAGTACTTC. Translating gives CATSPPGYQETQYF.

Points on this clone: Other nucleotide sequences from this sample produce the same CDR3. This rearrangement joins TRBV28 to TRBJ2-1; maybe TRBD2 (5 bases). There are 13 residues in the CDR3. V lost 5 bases and J 3 bases, leaving 8 bases between the germline ends. CDR1 MDHEN and CDR2 SYDVKM come from the germline V gene. The CDR3 loop is CASSLRDYNEQFF. CDR3 sequence (DNA): TGTGCCAGCAGTCTCCGGGACTACAATGAGCAGTTCTTC.

This clone is a singleton in its sample. V and J are TRBV28 and TRBJ2-7, with 11 bases matching TRBD1. Germline V gene data show CDR1 as MDHEN and CDR2 as SYDVKM. The CDR3 is 14 amino acids. Unmatched junction bases numbered 3, after V lost 4 bases and J lost 4 bases. The CDR3 nucleotides read TGTGCCAGCAGTTCGTGGGACAGGGGGTACGAGCAGTACTTC. Its translation: CASSSWDRGYEQYF.

This sequence joins TRBV27 and TRBJ2-7, with 7 bases aligning to TRBD2. CDR1 is MNHEY, CDR2 SMNVEV, per germline (reference sequence). CDR3 length equals 14 residues. With V trimmed by 6 bases and J by 0 bases, 5 bases remained unmatched. This CDR3 is CASRPKRDSYEQYF. In nucleotides, the CDR3 is TGTGCCAGCAGGCCGAAGCGGGACTCCTACGAGCAGTACTTC.

The chain is built from TRBV6-5 and TRBJ1-1; D gene ambiguous. V lost 6 bases and J 2 bases, leaving 10 bases between the germline ends. CDR3 size: 13 residues. Germline CDR1 is MNHEY and CDR2 is SVGAGI. The CDR3 bases are TGTGCCAGCAGCCTACAGAAAAACACTGAAGCTTTCTTT. Its translation is CASSLQKNTEAFF.

This clone was seen just once. The CDR3 loop is CASSEDISNTEAFF. DNA for the CDR3: TGTGCCAGCAGTGAAGACATCTCGAACACTGAAGCTTTCTTT. This chain joins TRBV2 and TRBJ1-1; no definite D call. The germline V gene encodes CDR1 SNHLY and CDR2 FYNNEI. The CDR3 consists of 14 residues. V lost 1 base, J lost 1 base, and 7 bases lay in between.

The chain carries TRBV19 and TRBJ1-1, with D maybe TRBD1 (5 bases). The CDR3 covers 14 residues. Deletions cut 7 bases from V and 1 base from J, with 13 bases between. Germline CDR1 and CDR2: LNHDA and SQIVND (reference sequence). CDR3: CASTLGAGNTEAFF. CDR3 in DNA: TGTGCCAGTACCCTAGGGGCGGGGAACACTGAAGCTTTCTTT.

This chain uses TRBV11-3 with TRBJ2-3, with D maybe TRBD2 (5 bases). From germline, CDR1 is SGHNT and CDR2 YENEEA. Deletions cut 4 bases from V and 5 bases from J, with 7 bases between. The CDR3 is 12 amino acids. Here the CDR3 DNA reads TGTGCCAGCAGCTACGGAGGAGATACGCAGTATTTT. It translates to CASSYGGDTQYF.